This record concerns one TCR beta chain sequence. Sequencing used immunoSEQ multiplex PCR; TCRdb keeps in-frame clones, though not all of them. The data contain some 300,000 clones, 88% of them singletons. Participants, about 18 to 90 years old, spanned fewer than 30 US areas. Cohort placement rested on clinical history that participants reported themselves. Germline trimming cut 5 bases from V and 8 bases from J; bases unmatched to any gene: 8. The CDR3 contains 14 residues. Germline V CDR1 and CDR2: LNHDA, SQIVND (reference sequence). This sample stems from a study of blood T cell repertoires in COVID-19. For the study at large: Donors in the United States, Italy and Spain gave samples during acute or convalescent COVID-19. The cDNA or gDNA used as material had been derived from T cells, B-cell-depleted T cells, or PBMCs.

The sequenced sample consisted of PBMCs or T cells enriched from blood (not recorded which). The V and J genes are TRBV19 and TRBJ1-1; TRBD1 matches 10 bases. The TCR sequence derives from a woman aged 60-75 years in a cohort exposed to, infected with or recovered from COVID-19 (not recorded which). This CDR3 is CASSSWDRGLEAFF. CDR3 in DNA: TGTGCCAGTAGTTCCTGGGACAGGGGACTCGAAGCTTTCTTT.